This entry lists 11 T cell receptor beta chains sequenced from one sample in a study of blood T cell repertoires in COVID-19. Profiling relied on immunoSEQ multiplex PCR, and the TCRdb table lists in-frame clones only, not all of them. The table lists 140,000 or so clones, approximately 90% of them singletons. The specimen sequenced was peripheral blood. These receptor sequences come from a woman older than 75 with acute or convalescent COVID-19.

This chain uses TRBV10-1 with TRBJ2-3, with 8 bases that match TRBD2. Germline values: CDR1 WNHNN, CDR2 SYGVQD (reference sequence). The CDR3 runs 15 residues. The V gene end was trimmed by 1 base and the J gene end by 1 base; junction bases not matched to a gene: 1. CDR3 in DNA: TGCGCCAGCAGTGAGTGGCGGGGGGGCACAGATACGCAGTATTTT. This codes for CASSEWRGGTDTQYF.

This clone appeared once. This chain uses TRBV6-5 with TRBJ2-7, with TRBD1 matching 9 bases. This CDR3 contains 15 residues. Germline CDR1 MNHEY, CDR2 SVGAGI. V lost 0 bases, J lost 2 bases, and 2 bases stayed unmatched. The CDR3 nucleotides are TGTGCCAGCAGTTACTCGACAGGGGGTGCCTACGAGCAGTACTTC. Encoded protein: CASSYSTGGAYEQYF.

This clone was observed once. This chain joins TRBV5-1 and TRBJ1-2; 11 bases line up with TRBD1. The V and J ends lost 5 bases and 11 bases, in that order; junction bases with no gene match: 8. Germline loops: CDR1 SGHRS, CDR2 YFSETQ. CDR3 length: 13 residues. Here the CDR3 reads CASSFGQGAFYTF. In DNA form, the CDR3 reads TGCGCCAGCAGTTTCGGACAGGGGGCCTTTTACACCTTC.

This rearrangement joins TRBV5-1 to TRBJ1-2, with D uncertain. CDR1 and CDR2 (germline): SGHRS, YFSETQ. CDR3 length: 13 amino acids. Trimming took 1 base from V and 8 from J, leaving 12 bases between them. CDR3 in amino acids: CASSLRPSDGYTF. The CDR3 nucleotides read TGCGCCAGCAGCTTGAGACCCAGCGACGGCTACACCTTC.

The chain joins TRBV27 to TRBJ2-1; maybe TRBD2 (6 bases). The CDR3 spans 19 residues. V was clipped by 5 bases and J by 3 bases, with 26 bases between them. The germline V gene encodes CDR1 MNHEY and CDR2 SMNVEV (reference sequence). The CDR3 spells CASSPEGQLTKLLYNEQFF. The DNA of the CDR3 is TGTGCCAGCAGTCCGGAGGGTCAACTGACGAAGCTCCTCTACAATGAGCAGTTCTTC.

This sequence joins TRBV5-1 and TRBJ1-6, with D hard to call. The germline CDR1 and CDR2 sequences are SGHRS and YFSETQ. Trimming took off 4 bases at V and 9 bases at J, with 8 bases between the two ends. There are 12 residues in the CDR3. The CDR3 protein is CASSPLGSPLHF. The CDR3 nucleotides are TGCGCCAGCAGCCCCCTAGGTTCACCCCTCCACTTT.

The chain links TRBV3-1 (or the pseudogene TRBV3-2) to TRBJ1-4; TRBD1 might be the D (5 bases). Germline V gene sequence: CDR1 LGHDT, CDR2 YNNKEL (reference sequence). Trimming cost V 4 bases and J 5 bases, with 14 bases left between them. The CDR3 spans 15 residues. The CDR3 here is CASSPRQLTNEKLFF. The DNA of the CDR3 is TGTGCCAGCAGCCCCCGACAGCTAACAAATGAAAAACTGTTTTTT.

V gene TRBV19 combines with J gene TRBJ1-2, with TRBD1 matching over 8 bases. The CDR3 length is 14 residues. Germline CDR1 and CDR2: LNHDA and SQIVND (reference sequence). J gave up 7 bases and V 8 bases, and 12 bases lay outside the gene matches. CDR3 bases: TGTGCCAGTGTTGAAGCGGACAGGGAGATTGGCTACACCTTC. This gives the protein CASVEADREIGYTF.

The V gene is TRBV3-1 (or the pseudogene TRBV3-2), the J gene TRBJ1-1, with D perhaps TRBD1 (6 bases). The CDR3 is 15 residues long. Germline V lookup: CDR1 LGHDT, CDR2 YNNKEL (reference sequence). V lost 8 bases and J lost 1, with 17 bases in between. CDR3 region: CASGGDSNKNTEAFF. The CDR3 DNA reads as TGTGCCAGCGGGGGCGACTCAAACAAGAACACTGAAGCTTTCTTT.

This chain uses TRBV19 with TRBJ1-3; the match to TRBD1 covers 7 bases. Germline V gene lookup returns CDR1 LNHDA and CDR2 SQIVND (reference sequence). There are 16 residues in the CDR3. V lost 5 bases and J lost 4; bases outside the gene matches: 11. Here the CDR3 reads CASSYSVQGGGNTIYF. DNA for the CDR3: TGTGCCAGTAGTTACTCCGTTCAGGGGGGAGGAAACACCATATATTTT. Looking up the rest from reference TRBV19 and TRBJ1-3 gives the full variable domain: DGGITQSPKYLFRKEGQNVTLSCEQNLNHDAMYWYRQDPGQGLRLIYYSQIVNDFQKGDIAEGYSVSREKKESFPLTVTSAQKNPTAFYLCASSYSVQGGGNTIYFGEGSWLTVV.

This chain links TRBV5-1 with TRBJ2-7; 9 bases align to TRBD1. The germline gives CDR1 SGHRS, CDR2 YFSETQ. Trimming cost V 1 base and J 5 bases; bases outside gene matches: 1. The CDR3 is 13 residues long. The CDR3 coding sequence is TGCGCCAGCAGCTTGTGGACAGGGGACGAGCAGTACTTC. Its translation: CASSLWTGDEQYF.